This record covers a single T cell receptor beta chain. This CDR3 comprises 18 residues. The source of the sample is a study of shared clonotypes between healthy human individuals. The method was immunoSEQ multiplex PCR; TCRdb's version includes in-frame clones alone and lacks a portion of them. The top ten clones hold 1% to 1.3% of a sample with some 2 million clones, about 95% of them seen once. CD45RO-negative, CCR7-positively selected cells formed the naive CD8 fraction, excluding terminally differentiated effector memory CD45RA+ cells. Material: naive CD8+ T cells sorted from blood. The sequence was obtained from a man aged 18 to 35 in good health. The gene calls are TRBV12-2 and TRBJ2-3; the table's D call of TRBD1 was not tested on the DNA. TRBV12-2 is a pseudogene locus. The CDR3 loop reads CASRSPTPPRGSTDTQYF. CDR3 coding DNA: TGTGCAAGTCGCTCACCAACTCCCCCAAGGGGAAGCACAGATACGCAGTATTTT.